The 32 T cell receptor beta chains reported below all come from one sample, sequenced in a study of blood T cell repertoires in COVID-19. Profiled with immunoSEQ multiplex PCR; TCRdb holds only in-frame clones, not every one. The sample records tens of thousands of clones, 65% to 85% being singletons. The source material was peripheral blood. These receptors originate from a man older than 75 with active or convalescent COVID-19.

This sequence joins TRBV15 and TRBJ2-2; 10 nucleotides agree with TRBD2. The CDR3 spans 16 residues. With 6 bases clipped from V and 0 bases from J, the junction kept 4 bases outside the gene matches. Germline CDR1 and CDR2: LNHNV and YYDKDF (reference sequence). The CDR3 DNA reads TGTGCCACCAGAAGAAGCGGGGGGGCGAACACCGGGGAGCTGTTTTTT. This encodes CATRRSGGANTGELFF.

The chain links TRBV6-5 to TRBJ1-2, with D perhaps TRBD1 (5 bases). Trimming pared 4 bases from V and 4 bases from J, leaving 16 bases between. The CDR3 sequence is 15 residues long. Germline loops: CDR1 MNHEY, CDR2 SVGAGI. The CDR3: CASSFTAGPTYGYTF. The CDR3 region has the DNA TGTGCCAGCAGTTTCACGGCAGGGCCAACCTATGGCTACACCTTC.

This clone was recorded only once. The chain links TRBV5-1 to TRBJ1-2, with 8 positions matching TRBD1. The CDR3 extends over 14 amino acids. Trimming removed 0 bases from V and 6 bases from J; junction bases left unmatched: 4. From germline, CDR1 is SGHRS and CDR2 YFSETQ. Written as DNA, the CDR3 is TGCGCCAGCAGCTTGGTGGACAGGGAACATGGCTACACCTTC. Translating it yields CASSLVDREHGYTF.

The chain uses TRBV11-3 and TRBJ2-2; D unclear. Germline V CDR1 and CDR2: SGHNT, YENEEA. The CDR3 has 15 amino acids. Deletions cut 3 bases from V and 1 base from J, with 9 bases between. The CDR3 reads CASSFPSLNTGELFF. CDR3 coding DNA: TGTGCCAGCAGCTTCCCCAGTTTGAACACCGGGGAGCTGTTTTTT. The variable domain in full, completed from reference TRBV11-3 and TRBJ2-2, reads EAGVVQSPRYKIIEKKQPVAFWCNPISGHNTLYWYLQNLGQGPELLIRYENEEAVDDSQLPKDRFSAERLKGVDSTLKIQPAELGDSAVYLCASSFPSLNTGELFFGEGSRLTVL.

Only a few counts were recorded for this clone. The J gene is TRBJ1-5, the V gene TRBV12-5, with 8 bases that match TRBD1. V gave up 7 bases and J gave up 5 bases; unmatched junction bases: 7. CDR1 is LGHNT and CDR2 is FRNRAP in the germline V gene. This CDR3 is 14 amino acids long. CDR3 nucleotide sequence: TGTGCTAGTGTTGGGACAGGAGTTTATCAGCCCCAGCATTTT. Residues: CASVGTGVYQPQHF.

The J gene is TRBJ2-3, the V gene TRBV27; the match to TRBD1 covers 9 bases. This CDR3 spans 15 amino acids. V shed 6 bases, J shed 1 base, and the junction held 5 bases outside the gene matches. Germline lookup yields CDR1 MNHEY and CDR2 SMNVEV (reference sequence). The CDR3 protein is CASRPGQGGTDTQYF. The CDR3 DNA is TGTGCCAGCAGACCGGGACAGGGAGGCACAGATACGCAGTATTTT.

The chain links TRBV5-1 to TRBJ2-5; TRBD2 aligns across 8 bases. This CDR3 is 15 amino acids long. Germline values: CDR1 SGHRS, CDR2 YFSETQ. Trimming cost V 4 bases and J 1 base; bases outside gene matches: 6. CDR3 DNA: TGCGCCAGCAGCCCTGTGACTAGCGCCCAAGAGACCCAGTACTTC. It encodes CASSPVTSAQETQYF.

The chain has TRBV15 and TRBJ2-1; 9 nucleotides agree with TRBD2. This CDR3 spans 16 amino acids. Germline V gene data show CDR1 as LNHNV and CDR2 as YYDKDF (reference sequence). V trimming: 1 base; J trimming: 3 bases; junction bases outside the gene matches: 4. The CDR3 DNA follows: TGTGCCACCAGCAGAGTGGGTAGCGGGGGCTACAATGAGCAGTTCTTC. This encodes CATSRVGSGGYNEQFF.

This clone showed up many times. The chain combines TRBV5-4 with TRBJ2-7, with D tentatively TRBD2 (6 bases). V was pared by 2 bases and J by 3 bases, with 12 bases between. This CDR3 has 14 residues. Germline V gene data show CDR1 as SGHNT and CDR2 as YYREEE (reference sequence). CDR3 sequence: CASSFVPSDYEQYF. CDR3 DNA sequence: TGTGCCAGCAGCTTTGTCCCTAGCGACTACGAGCAGTACTTC.

This rearrangement joins TRBV7-3 to TRBJ2-3; 12 bases fit TRBD2. The ends lost 5 bases at V and 6 bases at J; junction bases unmatched: 9. Germline V gene sequence: CDR1 SGHTA, CDR2 FQGTGA. The CDR3 totals 16 residues. The CDR3 region has the DNA TGTGCCAGCAGCGCCCCTAGCGGGAGGGCCGTTGATACGCAGTATTTT. Translating it yields CASSAPSGRAVDTQYF.

The J gene is TRBJ2-3, the V gene TRBV10-3, with 7 positions matching TRBD1. CDR1 and CDR2 (germline): ENHRY, SYGVKD. CDR3 length equals 14 residues. V was pared by 7 bases and J by 0 bases, with 4 bases of the junction left unmatched. The CDR3 DNA sequence: TGTGCCATCAAAGGGACAGCTAGCACAGATACGCAGTATTTT. It specifies CAIKGTASTDTQYF.

This clone was seen a single time. V gene TRBV14 combines with J gene TRBJ2-5; 7 bases agree with TRBD1. Germline-derived CDR1 and CDR2 are SGHDN and FVKESK. CDR3 size: 15 residues. V shed 3 bases, J shed 7 bases, and the junction held 11 bases outside the gene matches. CDR3 DNA sequence: TGTGCCAGCAGCCAGGCCGGACAGGCTGGGGTGACCCAGTACTTC. It codes for CASSQAGQAGVTQYF.

This clone was observed a handful of times. This chain connects TRBV28 to TRBJ1-1, with D tentatively TRBD1 (5 bases). The V end was cut by 4 bases, the J end by 2 bases, with 11 bases between. This CDR3 region has 14 residues. Germline V gene sequence: CDR1 MDHEN, CDR2 SYDVKM. CDR3: CASSSGGSNTEAFF. DNA for the CDR3: TGTGCCAGCAGTTCGGGGGGTTCCAACACTGAAGCTTTCTTT.

This chain uses TRBV10-1 with TRBJ2-1, with 7 bases identical to TRBD1. The CDR3 contains 15 residues. The J segment lost 1 base and the V segment lost 2 bases, leaving 2 bases of the junction unmatched. The germline V gene has CDR1 WNHNN and CDR2 SYGVQD (reference sequence). CDR3 DNA sequence: TGCGCCAGCAGTGAGGTACAGGGGTCCTACAATGAGCAGTTCTTC. Translating gives CASSEVQGSYNEQFF.

The CDR3 coding sequence is TGCGCCAGCAGTGAGGGCAGCAATCAGCCCCAGCATTTT. Translation gives CASSEGSNQPQHF. The genes are TRBV10-1 and TRBJ1-5; D gene ambiguous. CDR1 and CDR2 from the germline V gene are WNHNN and SYGVQD (reference sequence). This CDR3 has 13 amino acids. Between the trimmed V and J ends, which lost 2 bases and 1 base, there was a span of 3 bases.

The chain joins TRBV7-9 to TRBJ2-7; D unclear. The CDR3 loop spans 11 amino acids. V gave up 4 bases and J gave up 2 bases, with 3 bases separating them. CDR1 and CDR2 from the germline V gene are SEHNR and FQNEAQ (reference sequence). CDR3 protein: CASSSTYEQYF. CDR3 DNA: TGTGCCAGCAGCTCCACCTACGAGCAGTACTTC.

This chain links TRBV6-2 or TRBV6-3 with TRBJ1-6, with TRBD1 as a possible D gene (5 bases). This CDR3 region has 14 residues. Germline CDR1 MNHEY, CDR2 SVGEGT. V lost 2 bases, J lost 7 bases, and 9 bases lay in between. CDR3 sequence: CASSYRGENSPLHF. As DNA, the CDR3 is TGTGCCAGCAGTTACCGGGGGGAAAATTCACCCCTCCACTTT.

The table lists this clone with a count of one. CDR3 in DNA: TGTGCCAGCAGCCCTCCTGAGGTCGGGGAGCAGTACTTC. It translates to CASSPPEVGEQYF. This sequence joins TRBV6-2 or TRBV6-3 and TRBJ2-7; no reliable D call. The V and J ends lost 6 bases and 7 bases respectively, with 16 bases between them. The CDR3 has 13 amino acids. Germline values: CDR1 MNHEY, CDR2 SVGEGT.

This sequence joins TRBV6-2 or TRBV6-3 and TRBJ1-1, with D possibly being TRBD1 (5 bases). Per germline, CDR1 MNHEY and CDR2 SVGEGT. Trimming removed 7 bases at V and 5 bases at J, with 23 bases between. The length of the CDR3 is 16 residues. CDR3 DNA: TGTGCCAGCACCTACTCTAGCGGGGGGAGTGGGACTGAAGCTTTCTTT. Its protein product is CASTYSSGGSGTEAFF.

The V gene is TRBV7-3, the J gene TRBJ2-5; D may be TRBD2 (6 bases). Germline V gene sequence: CDR1 SGHTA, CDR2 FQGTGA. Between the trimmed V and J ends, which lost 6 bases and 5 bases, there was a span of 16 bases. This CDR3 spans 14 amino acids. CDR3 in amino acids: CASSYTSGLETQYF. The CDR3 coding sequence is TGTGCCAGCAGTTATACGAGCGGGCTGGAGACCCAGTACTTC.

V usage is TRBV18 and J usage is TRBJ2-2, with 10 bases fitting TRBD2. V was clipped by 0 bases and J by 4 bases; unmatched bases: 5. CDR1 KGHSH and CDR2 LQKENI come from the germline V gene. This CDR3 region has 17 residues. The DNA of the CDR3 is TGTGCCAGCTCACCACCGGTAGCGGGAGGACGCACCGGGGAGCTGTTTTTT. Translation: CASSPPVAGGRTGELFF.

The rearrangement joins TRBV28 to TRBJ2-7; 7 nucleotides match TRBD2. The CDR3 is 12 amino acids. The V gene end was trimmed by 6 bases and the J gene end by 8 bases; junction bases not matched to a gene: 7. Germline CDR1 is MDHEN and CDR2 is SYDVKM. The CDR3 DNA reads TGTGCCAGCAGCTTGGGGAGGGGAAAGCAGTACTTC. The encoded protein is CASSLGRGKQYF.

The chain employs TRBV6-2 or TRBV6-3 and TRBJ2-7, with 8 bases that match TRBD2. The germline gives CDR1 MNHEY, CDR2 SVGEGT. V shed 2 bases, J shed 9 bases, and the junction held 6 bases outside the gene matches. The CDR3 extends over 13 amino acids. Written as DNA, the CDR3 is TGTGCCAGCAGTTACAAGCGGGAGCTGGGGCAGTACTTC. Encoded protein: CASSYKRELGQYF.

The chain uses TRBV6-5 and TRBJ1-4; D unclear. CDR3 size: 15 residues. Per germline, CDR1 MNHEY and CDR2 SVGAGI. V was shortened by 0 bases and J by 3 bases, with 8 bases between the two germline ends. The CDR3 region is CASSYSGSANEKLFF. In nucleotides, the CDR3 is TGTGCCAGCAGTTACTCGGGGAGTGCTAATGAAAAACTGTTTTTT.

The chain joins TRBV11-3 to TRBJ2-5; unclear D gene. CDR1 and CDR2 from the germline V gene are SGHNT and YENEEA. V was clipped by 1 base and J by 3 bases, with 6 bases between them. The CDR3 contains 13 residues. The CDR3 DNA reads as TGTGCCAGCAGCTTAGGGCCAGAAGAGACCCAGTACTTC. Amino acid sequence: CASSLGPEETQYF.

V gene TRBV5-4 combines with J gene TRBJ2-1; 7 bases fit TRBD2. This CDR3 is 15 amino acids long. Germline CDR1 SGHNT, CDR2 YYREEE (reference sequence). The junction had 3 bases not matched to a gene; V was cut back by 0 bases and J by 3 bases. The DNA for the CDR3 is TGTGCCAGCAGCTTGGAACTAGCGAGCTACAATGAGCAGTTCTTC. Translating gives CASSLELASYNEQFF.

J is TRBJ1-1 and V is TRBV5-1; 8 bases fit TRBD1. The V segment lost 3 bases and the J segment 1 base; nucleotides outside the gene matches: 5. The CDR3 consists of 15 residues. The germline V gene has CDR1 SGHRS and CDR2 YFSETQ. In DNA form, the CDR3 reads TGCGCCAGCAGCTCCACCGGGACAGGGAACACTGAAGCTTTCTTT. Translating gives CASSSTGTGNTEAFF.

V gene TRBV6-6 combines with J gene TRBJ1-1; D ambiguous. The CDR3 has 14 amino acids. CDR1 MNHNY and CDR2 SVGAGI come from the germline V gene (reference sequence). V lost 0 bases, J lost 1 base, and 6 bases lay in between. For the CDR3, the DNA is TGTGCCAGCAGTTACTCGGGCAGGAACACTGAAGCTTTCTTT. Translated: CASSYSGRNTEAFF.

The V and J genes are TRBV14 and TRBJ1-1, with no clear D. The CDR3 consists of 16 residues. In germline, CDR1 is SGHDN, CDR2 FVKESK. Trimming took off 1 base at V and 2 bases at J, with 14 bases between the two ends. The CDR3 DNA reads as TGTGCCAGCAGCCAAGGTCCTCGGCGGGTAAACACTGAAGCTTTCTTT. The encoded protein is CASSQGPRRVNTEAFF. Full variable domain (outside the CDR3, taken from reference TRBV14 and TRBJ1-1): EAGVTQFPSHSVIEKGQTVTLRCDPISGHDNLYWYRRVMGKEIKFLLHFVKESKQDESGMPNNRFLAERTGGTYSTLKVQPAELEDSGVYFCASSQGPRRVNTEAFFGQGTRLTVV.

The chain is built from TRBV2 and TRBJ1-5; TRBD1 matches 7 bases. Germline CDR1 is SNHLY and CDR2 is FYNNEI. V shed 2 bases and J 0 bases; nucleotides not matched to a gene: 13. The CDR3 runs 19 residues. CDR3 bases: TGTGCCAGCAGTGAAACCGGGACAGACCAACTCTATAGCAATCAGCCCCAGCATTTT. Its translation is CASSETGTDQLYSNQPQHF. Using reference TRBV2 and TRBJ1-5 for the parts outside the CDR3, the full variable domain is EPEVTQTPSHQVTQMGQEVILRCVPISNHLYFYWYRQILGQKVEFLVSFYNNEISEKSEIFDDQFSVERPDGSNFTLKIRSTKLEDSAMYFCASSETGTDQLYSNQPQHFGDGTRLSIL.

The gene calls are TRBV7-9 and TRBJ1-5; 9 bases agree with TRBD1. The trim removed 2 bases at V and 6 bases at J, leaving 5 bases unmatched. CDR1 and CDR2 (germline): SEHNR, FQNEAQ (reference sequence). The CDR3 contains 15 residues. CDR3: CASSLSGTGIQPQHF. CDR3 nucleotide sequence: TGTGCCAGCAGCTTAAGCGGGACAGGGATTCAGCCCCAGCATTTT.

About this clone: A junction boundary mismatches the germline segment, possibly from a read error. The V gene is TRBV27, the J gene TRBJ2-3; perhaps TRBD2 as D (6 bases). There are 12 residues in the CDR3. Germline-derived CDR1 and CDR2 are MNHEY and SMNVEV (reference sequence). The CDR3 sequence is CAGSPTGDPRDF. The CDR3 nucleotides read TGTGCCGGCAGTCCGACGGGGGACCCTAGGGATTTT.